This TCR beta chain emerged from a study of read filtering for tumor transcriptome and immune sequencing. The wider study: Revised staging placed eight or nine patients in R-ISS I, 15 to 20 in II, more than five in III. Study-wide results and limits: The sorted CD138-negative fraction was a mixed bone marrow immune population, not purified T cells. Correlation between methods rose after single-read clonotypes were removed. About four fifths of IR-seq clonotypes had a single read, yet these held about 3.5% of reads.

This CDR3 comprises 15 residues. Germline V lookup: CDR1 MNHEY, CDR2 SVGEGT. V was pared by 6 bases and J by 3 bases, with 6 bases of the junction left unmatched. This library used roughly 400 ng RNA and molecular barcoded adaptors spanning alpha/delta and beta/gamma chains. One entry per CDR3 protein results from TCRdb running MiXCR on the reads. The sample has about 57,000 distinct CDR3 sequences, around 14% seen once. Concerning this clonotype itself: Its antigen is undetermined.

The TCR comes from a donor aged 40 or over with multiple myeloma. This rearrangement joins TRBV6-2 or TRBV6-3 to TRBJ2-1, with TRBD2 matching over 9 bases. The specimen sequenced was a population of CD138-negative cells sorted from bone marrow. The DNA for the CDR3 is TGTGCCAGCAGAATAGCGGGAGCTCGCTACAATGAGCAGTTCTTC. As protein: CASRIAGARYNEQFF.